These T cell receptor beta chains were read from a single sample in a study of control samples from healthy donors and cancer patients. Measured with immunoSEQ multiplex PCR; TCRdb has only the in-frame clones, and not every one. The data hold about 120,000 clones, with over 90% observed a single time. Sequences were obtained from blood. These receptor sequences come from a man between 25 and 39 years old in good health. Both conserved end residues are part of each CDR3. A D gene is named only where the DNA matches it firmly. Size is omitted from some rows. Given values are once, few, many or a class for expanded clones.

size	D	V	J	DNA	CDR3
-	TRBD1	TRBV3-1/TRBV3-2	TRBJ2-1	TGTGCCAGCAGCCAAGGAGGGGGCCGTTCCTACAATGAGCAGTTCTTC	CASSQGGGRSYNEQFF
-	-	TRBV29-1	TRBJ2-3	TGCAGCGTTGGAGGCCAAAACACAGATACGCAGTATTTT	CSVGGQNTDTQYF
-	TRBD1	TRBV5-6	TRBJ2-7	TGTGCCAGCAGCTCGACAGGGCCCCCCTACGAGCAGTACTTC	CASSSTGPPYEQYF
-	TRBD1	TRBV11-2	TRBJ1-5	TGTGCCAGCAGCTCCCGGACAGGGGTGGGTGATGGGCCCCAGCATTTT	CASSSRTGVGDGPQHF
-	TRBD1	TRBV19	TRBJ2-4	TGTGCCAGTAGTGTGGACCCACGACAGGGTTGGGACTTC	CASSVDPRQGWDF
-	-	TRBV7-9	TRBJ2-3	TGTGCCAGCAGCTTAGCAGATACGCAGTATTTT	CASSLADTQYF
-	-	TRBV2	TRBJ2-7	TGTGCCAGCAGTGACCGAAAGGGGGGCCAGGACGAGCAGTACTTC	CASSDRKGGQDEQYF
-	-	TRBV19	TRBJ1-3	TGTGCCAGTAGCCGACACACAAACACCATATATTTT	CASSRHTNTIYF
-	-	TRBV19	TRBJ2-1	TGTGCCAGTAGCGACAATGAGCAGTTCTTC	CASSDNEQFF
-	TRBD2	TRBV9	TRBJ2-1	TGTGCCAGCAGCGTAGAAGGGAGGGTCTACAATGAGCAGTTCTTC	CASSVEGRVYNEQFF
-	-	TRBV27	TRBJ1-1	TGTGCCAGCAGTGACCCGGGGAGCACTGAAGCTTTCTTT	CASSDPGSTEAFF
-	TRBD2	TRBV5-1	TRBJ2-1	TGCGCCTCAGCAGGGAGCGGGGGCCCCACAAGAGCTGAGTATGAGCAGTTCTTC	CASAGSGGPTRAEYEQFF
-	-	TRBV27	TRBJ2-4	TGTGCCAGCAACGGGGCAGGAAACATTCAGTACTTC	CASNGAGNIQYF
once	-	TRBV5-4	TRBJ1-1	TGTGCCAGCAGCTTGGCAGGGGCCATGAACACTGAAGCTTTCTTT	CASSLAGAMNTEAFF
-	-	TRBV29-1	TRBJ2-7	TGCAGCGTTGAAAGGACAGAACCCTACGAGCAGTACTTC	CSVERTEPYEQYF
-	-	TRBV6-6	TRBJ1-5	TGTGCCAGCAACCCACCTGGGCAGACAAATCAGCCCCAGCATTTT	CASNPPGQTNQPQHF
-	-	TRBV3-1/TRBV3-2	TRBJ2-3	TGTGCCAGCAGCCAAGACGCCCCGGACAGCTTGGGGTATAAAGATACGCAGTATTTT	CASSQDAPDSLGYKDTQYF
-	TRBD1	TRBV2	TRBJ1-4	TGTGCCAGCAGTGATAGGACAGGGGATGAAAAACTGTTTTTT	CASSDRTGDEKLFF
-	TRBD2	TRBV5-5	TRBJ2-7	TGTGCCAGCAGCGTGTCGGGGGGGTCCTACGAGCAGTACTTC	CASSVSGGSYEQYF
once	-	TRBV6-5	TRBJ1-3	TGTGCCAGCAGTTACGGCGGGATTTCTGGAAACACCATATATTTT	CASSYGGISGNTIYF
-	TRBD1	TRBV11-2	TRBJ1-2	TGTGCCAGCAGCTTAGTACAGGGGACGGCTGGCTACACCTTC	CASSLVQGTAGYTF
-	-	TRBV4-2	TRBJ1-4	TGTGCCAGCAGCCAAGAGGGCGGAGTCAATGAAAAACTGTTTTTT	CASSQEGGVNEKLFF
-	TRBD2	TRBV11-3	TRBJ2-2	TGTGCCAGCAGCTCTGCGCGAGGACTAGCGGGGGGGAACACCGGGGAGCTGTTTTTT	CASSSARGLAGGNTGELFF
-	TRBD1	TRBV19	TRBJ2-3	TGTGCCAGTAGGACAGGGGGCAGAGATACGCAGTATTTT	CASRTGGRDTQYF
-	-	TRBV5-6	TRBJ1-2	TGTGCCAGCAGCTTGGGCGGCCCCTATGGCTACACCTTC	CASSLGGPYGYTF
-	-	TRBV27	TRBJ2-6	TGTGCCAGCAGCCCGATCTCGGGGGCCAACGTCCTGACTTTC	CASSPISGANVLTF